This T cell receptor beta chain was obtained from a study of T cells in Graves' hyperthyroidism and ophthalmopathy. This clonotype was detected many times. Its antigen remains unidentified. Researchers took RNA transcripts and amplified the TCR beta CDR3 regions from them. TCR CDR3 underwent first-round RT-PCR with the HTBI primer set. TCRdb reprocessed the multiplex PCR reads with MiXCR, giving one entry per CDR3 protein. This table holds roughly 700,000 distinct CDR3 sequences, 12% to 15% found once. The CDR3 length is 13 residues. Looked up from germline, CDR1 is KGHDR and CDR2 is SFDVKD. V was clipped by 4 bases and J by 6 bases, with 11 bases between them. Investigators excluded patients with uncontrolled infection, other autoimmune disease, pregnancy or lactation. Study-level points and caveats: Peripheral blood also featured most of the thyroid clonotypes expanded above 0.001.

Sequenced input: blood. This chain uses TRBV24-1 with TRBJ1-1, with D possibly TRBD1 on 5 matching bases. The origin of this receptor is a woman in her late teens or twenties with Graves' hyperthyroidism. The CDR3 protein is CATSELIGAEAFF. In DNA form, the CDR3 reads TGTGCCACCAGTGAACTGATAGGGGCTGAAGCTTTCTTT.